The following is a TCR beta chain sequence with its context. These data belong to a study of shared clonotypes between healthy human individuals. Unsorted PBMC replicate PCRs used approximately 280 ng DNA, roughly 30,000 T cell genomes. Sequencing on ten immunoSEQ deep assay plates was performed for unsorted PBMC DNA. This table comes from immunoSEQ multiplex PCR, and its TCRdb copy is limited to in-frame clones, with some not included. The sample contains nearly 500,000 clones, around 80% of which appear only once. Germline loops: CDR1 LNHDA, CDR2 SQIVND (reference sequence). The CDR3 contains 15 residues. V dropped 1 base and J dropped 4 bases, with 10 bases sitting between them.

The sequenced material came from PBMCs. The chain joins TRBV19 to TRBJ1-4, with D hard to call. This TCR was sampled from a woman aged 35 to 49 in good health. Some clones in this sample may be carry-over from other donors' samples. CDR3: CASSIVGNFNEKLFF. CDR3 nucleotide sequence: TGTGCCAGTAGTATAGTCGGGAACTTTAATGAAAAACTGTTTTTT.